This T cell receptor beta chain was captured in a study of OX40 agonist ivuxolimab in advanced cancers. Study context: Dose-escalation patients were diagnosed with hepatocellular carcinoma, melanoma, renal cell cancer or head and neck cancer. At 82.7% male, the cohort had a mean age of about 60 years, ranging from 23 to 79.

Repertoires were generated with immunoSEQ multiplex PCR, while TCRdb's copy carries only in-frame clones and drops some. The sample contains roughly 100,000 clones, approximately 90% of which appear only once. Study-wide findings and caveats: Antigen specificity of clonally expanded peripheral T cells was not established.

The timepoints at which blood was sampled were baseline, cycle 4 day 1, and cycle 7 day 1. The CDR3 is 17 amino acids. Trimming stripped 4 bases from V and 4 bases from J, with 20 bases between. Germline loops: CDR1 SGHTA, CDR2 FQGNSA. Turning to this clone: As yet, its antigen is unknown.

The input for sequencing was CD4+ or CD8+ T cells sorted from blood, taken in a trial of the OX40 agonist ivuxolimab. This TCR was sampled from an adult with an advanced solid tumor such as melanoma, head and neck, liver or kidney cancer. V usage is TRBV7-2 and J usage is TRBJ2-1; D might be TRBD1 (5 bases). This CDR3 reads CASSSLRARDGYNEQFF. CDR3 bases: TGTGCCAGCAGCTCCCTCAGGGCAAGAGACGGATACAATGAGCAGTTCTTC.